These 2 T cell receptor beta chains came from one sample sequenced in a study of T-cell memory formation after mild COVID-19. TCRdb re-derived calls from the 5' RACE reads in MiXCR, one entry per CDR3 protein. The sample has roughly 120,000 distinct CDR3 sequences; 20% to 25% are singletons. The sample was PBMCs or a T cell subset sorted from them (not recorded which). These receptors originate from a man between 18 and 29 years old who had mild COVID-19 (a few samples of this study predate the infection). Cell type and time point are not known.

The chain combines TRBV3-1 with TRBJ2-3, with TRBD2 matching over 12 bases. This CDR3 is built from 18 residues. The germline V gene has CDR1 LGHDT and CDR2 YNNKEL (reference sequence). The V segment lost 2 bases and the J segment 4 bases; nucleotides outside the gene matches: 10. This CDR3 reads CASSQTFGLAGNSDTQYF. The CDR3 DNA sequence: TGTGCCAGCAGCCAAACCTTCGGACTAGCGGGGAACTCAGATACGCAGTATTTT.

The CDR3 region is CASSFITEGLEEKLFF. The CDR3 DNA sequence: TGTGCCAGCAGTTTCATTACAGAGGGGCTTGAGGAAAAACTGTTTTTT. The chain links TRBV27 to TRBJ1-4, with TRBD1 as a possible D gene (5 bases). Deletions cut 3 bases from V and 8 bases from J, with 19 bases between. Germline loops: CDR1 MNHEY, CDR2 SMNVEV (reference sequence). This CDR3 is 16 amino acids long.